This T cell receptor beta chain came from a study of shared clonotypes between healthy human individuals. Trimming removed 0 bases at V and 6 bases at J, with 12 bases between. There are 14 residues in the CDR3. The germline CDR1 and CDR2 sequences are SNHLY and FYNNEI. Data came from immunoSEQ multiplex PCR; TCRdb stores just in-frame clones and leaves some out. Of about 1.5 million clones listed, 95% to 99% are singletons. The sequencing input was naive CD4+ T cells sorted from blood. The subset is: CD45RA+ positively selected. The genes are TRBV2 and TRBJ2-7; D is unclear. This clonotype was sampled from a young man in good health. The DNA of the CDR3 is TGTGCCAGCAGTGAAGCCAGGAGTCTAGGCGAGCAGTACTTC. Its protein product is CASSEARSLGEQYF.